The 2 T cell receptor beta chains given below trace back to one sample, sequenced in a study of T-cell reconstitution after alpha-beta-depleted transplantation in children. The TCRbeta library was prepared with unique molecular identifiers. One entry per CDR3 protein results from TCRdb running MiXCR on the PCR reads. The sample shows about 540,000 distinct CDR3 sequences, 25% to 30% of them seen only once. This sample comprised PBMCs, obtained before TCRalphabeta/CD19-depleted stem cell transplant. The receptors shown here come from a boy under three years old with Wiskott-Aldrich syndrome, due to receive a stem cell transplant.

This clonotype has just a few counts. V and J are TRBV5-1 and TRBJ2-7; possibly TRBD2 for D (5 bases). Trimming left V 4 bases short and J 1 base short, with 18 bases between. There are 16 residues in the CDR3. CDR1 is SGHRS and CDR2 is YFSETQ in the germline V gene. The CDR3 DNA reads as TGCGCCAGCAGCCGCCTTATGAACGGGATTTCCTACGAGCAGTACTTC. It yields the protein CASSRLMNGISYEQYF. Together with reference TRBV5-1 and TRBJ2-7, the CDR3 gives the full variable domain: KAGVTQTPRYLIKTRGQQVTLSCSPISGHRSVSWYQQTPGQGLQFLFEYFSETQRNKGNFPGRFSGRQFSNSRSEMNVSTLELGDSALYLCASSRLMNGISYEQYFGPGTRLTVT.

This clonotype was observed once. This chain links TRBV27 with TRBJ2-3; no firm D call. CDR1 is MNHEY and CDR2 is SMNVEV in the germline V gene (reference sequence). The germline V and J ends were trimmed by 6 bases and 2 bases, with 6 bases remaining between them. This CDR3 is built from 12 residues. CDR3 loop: CASRHTTDTQYF. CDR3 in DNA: TGTGCCAGCAGACATACCACAGATACGCAGTATTTT.